This T cell receptor (beta chain) appears in the sequencing data of a study of blood T cell repertoires in COVID-19. Study as a whole: Spain, Italy and the United States supplied samples that represented acute and convalescent COVID-19. Sources were T cells, B-cell-depleted T cells, or PBMCs; the material itself was cDNA or gDNA.

This clone was observed a few times. Methods used by the authors: How many nucleated cells were present was estimated from reference gene primer amplification. Here immunoSEQ multiplex PCR was the method, and the copy in TCRdb shows in-frame clones only, minus some. The V and J calls and clone size come from that table; D and trimming were worked out from the DNA. The sample includes 150,000 to 190,000 clones, 65% to 85% of them seen just once. The germline CDR1 and CDR2 sequences are MGHRA and YSYEKL. Trimming removed 3 bases from V and 2 bases from J, with 16 bases in between. The CDR3 is 16 residues long.

This clonotype was sampled from a woman older than 75 with acute or convalescent COVID-19. The chain employs TRBV4-1 and TRBJ1-2; maybe TRBD1 (5 bases). The sample comprised peripheral blood. As DNA, the CDR3 is TGCGCCAGCAGCCATGAAATAGGGGCGGCCAACTATGGCTACACCTTC. Protein: CASSHEIGAANYGYTF.